The 21 T cell receptor beta chains presented below share a single source sample, sequenced in a study of vaccination and CD4 T cells after COVID-19. The treatment was: roughly 10-day PBMC culture with coronavirus spike peptide pools or control peptides (ViraFEST assay). No antigens are known for them. Sequenced with the Oncomine TCR Beta short-read assay was DNA taken from cultured CD4+ T cells. One entry per CDR3 protein, called by TCRdb with MiXCR from the PCR reads. The repertoire consists of more than 8,000 distinct CDR3 sequences, with approximately 24% occurring once and the leading ten covering roughly 13%. The input for sequencing was CD4+ T cells from blood, cultured in vitro, taken after SARS-CoV-2 vaccination. The receptors here all came from a human donor who had recovered from COVID-19.

This clonotype was seen more than once but under ten times. The chain couples TRBV6-5 to TRBJ1-4; D not certain. The germline V gene has CDR1 MNHEY and CDR2 SVGAGI. The V end was cut by 0 bases, the J end by 7 bases, with 12 bases between. The CDR3 extends over 15 amino acids. The CDR3 DNA is TGTGCCAGCAGTTACTCGAGAGGAGTCGGTGAAAAACTGTTTTTT. Translation gives CASSYSRGVGEKLFF.

This clonotype was found a few times. The V and J genes are TRBV29-1 and TRBJ2-5; 9 nucleotides line up with TRBD2. The V gene end was trimmed by 6 bases and the J gene end by 5 bases; junction bases not matched to a gene: 10. This CDR3 is built from 14 residues. CDR1 is SQVTM and CDR2 is ANQGSEA in the germline V gene. CDR3 in amino acids: CSVGSGRGWETQYF. The CDR3, as DNA: TGCAGCGTGGGTAGCGGGAGAGGGTGGGAGACCCAGTACTTC.

This sequence joins TRBV28 and TRBJ1-3; D unresolved. Germline V CDR1 and CDR2: MDHEN, SYDVKM. Trimming took off 5 bases at V and 0 bases at J, with 11 bases between the two ends. The length of the CDR3 is 15 residues. CDR3: CASSPDIASGNTIYF. The CDR3 DNA reads TGTGCCAGCAGTCCCGACATCGCCTCTGGAAACACCATATATTTT.

This clonotype is classed as medium-sized. The rearrangement links TRBV20-1 to TRBJ1-5; tentative D call: TRBD1 (5 bases). The CDR3 consists of 19 residues. Germline V gene data show CDR1 as DFQATT and CDR2 as SNEGSKA (reference sequence). The V end was cut by 1 base, the J end by 0 bases, with 22 bases between. CDR3 in DNA: TGCAGTGCTAGAGTGGGTGGAGGGGCTACTTCATATAGCAATCAGCCCCAGCATTTT. Its translation is CSARVGGGATSYSNQPQHF.

This clonotype has a handful of counts. The chain recombines TRBV7-3 with TRBJ1-1; maybe TRBD1 (6 bases). The ends were cut back, 3 bases at V and 7 bases at J, with 12 bases in the middle. The CDR3 is made up of 13 amino acids. CDR1 SGHTA and CDR2 FQGTGA come from the germline V gene. Here the CDR3 DNA reads TGTGCCAGCAGCTTTCACAGGGAAGGTGAAGCTTTCTTT. Its translation is CASSFHREGEAFF.

CDR3 nucleotides: TGTGCCAGCAGCGACAGGGTCGGCTCACGGGAGACCCAGTACTTC. Its protein is CASSDRVGSRETQYF. The J gene is TRBJ2-5, the V gene TRBV7-9, with 7 nucleotides matching TRBD1. Looked up from germline, CDR1 is SEHNR and CDR2 is FQNEAQ (reference sequence). V shed 5 bases, J shed 5 bases, and the junction held 11 bases outside the gene matches. The CDR3 has 15 residues.

Only a few counts were recorded for this clonotype. V and J are TRBV6-1 and TRBJ1-5; 7 positions agree with TRBD1. The germline V gene has CDR1 MNHNS and CDR2 SASEGT. The junction had 11 bases not matched to a gene; V was cut back by 6 bases and J by 6 bases. There are 15 residues in the CDR3. The CDR3 loop reads CASRPPGTESQPQHF. CDR3 DNA sequence: TGTGCCAGCAGGCCGCCCGGGACAGAAAGTCAGCCCCAGCATTTT.

There are a few counts of this clonotype. This CDR3 is CASTGVQETQYF. In nucleotides, the CDR3 is TGTGCCAGCACAGGGGTCCAAGAGACCCAGTACTTC. The V gene is TRBV28, the J gene TRBJ2-5; D possibly corresponds to TRBD1 (6 bases). V was trimmed by 7 bases and J by 1 base, leaving 7 bases between them. CDR1 and CDR2 from the germline V gene are MDHEN and SYDVKM. The CDR3 extends over 12 amino acids.

The rearrangement links TRBV11-2 to TRBJ2-1; 8 bases map to TRBD1. The CDR3 spans 15 residues. Germline CDR1 reads SGHAT; CDR2 reads FQNNGV. V dropped 6 bases and J dropped 5; count of bases not matched to a gene: 9. The CDR3: CASRGLKDRDNEQFF. The CDR3 nucleotides are TGTGCCAGCAGGGGTCTAAAGGACAGGGACAATGAGCAGTTCTTC. The variable domain in full, with the rest retrieved from reference TRBV11-2 and TRBJ2-1, is EAGVAQSPRYKIIEKRQSVAFWCNPISGHATLYWYQQILGQGPKLLIQFQNNGVVDDSQLPKDRFSAERLKGVDSTLKIQPAKLEDSAVYLCASRGLKDRDNEQFFGPGTRLTVL.

The V call is TRBV20-1, the J call TRBJ2-1; 10 bases agree with TRBD2. Trimming took 6 bases from V and 10 from J; bases not matched to a gene: 9. The length of the CDR3 is 13 residues. The V gene's germline CDR1 is DFQATT and CDR2 SNEGSKA (reference sequence). The CDR3 nucleotides are TGCAGTGCGCCACTAGCGGGGTCCGTGGAGCAGTTCTTC. Translated, it gives CSAPLAGSVEQFF.

This clonotype was counted only a few times. The V call is TRBV7-6, the J call TRBJ2-5; the D is unclear. V lost 2 bases and J 2 bases, leaving 6 bases between the germline ends. CDR3 length: 13 amino acids. In germline, CDR1 is SGHVS, CDR2 FNYEAQ. The CDR3 nucleotides are TGTGCCAGCAGCTTACTTCTACAAGAGACCCAGTACTTC. This encodes CASSLLLQETQYF.

The sample holds a few counts of this clonotype. The gene calls are TRBV24-1 and TRBJ2-1; no clear D gene. The germline CDR1 and CDR2 sequences are KGHDR and SFDVKD. This CDR3 is built from 14 residues. The germline V and J ends were trimmed by 2 bases and 6 bases, with 10 bases remaining between them. CDR3 sequence reads: CATSDSLGFNEQFF. CDR3 in DNA: TGTGCCACCAGTGATTCCCTAGGGTTCAATGAGCAGTTCTTC.

The CDR3 DNA sequence: TGTGCCAGCAGCCAGGGGGGGGGAAACAATCAGCCCCAGCATTTT. Its translation: CASSQGGGNNQPQHF. This chain connects TRBV5-4 to TRBJ1-5, with TRBD1 identical over 7 bases. The CDR3 covers 15 residues. Germline V gene data show CDR1 as SGHNT and CDR2 as YYREEE (reference sequence). Trimming took 4 bases from V and 3 from J; bases not matched to a gene: 7.

The genes are TRBV6-1 and TRBJ2-5, with D perhaps TRBD2 (6 bases). V was clipped by 7 bases and J by 5 bases, with 14 bases between them. Germline CDR1 reads MNHNS; CDR2 reads SASEGT. The CDR3 totals 13 residues. The CDR3 reads CASTLWGEETQYF. CDR3 in DNA: TGTGCCAGCACACTCTGGGGGGAGGAGACCCAGTACTTC.

This clonotype was counted only a few times. The chain has TRBV19 and TRBJ1-1, with D maybe TRBD1 (5 bases). The CDR3 extends over 14 amino acids. V lost 4 bases and J lost 5, with 14 bases in between. Germline values: CDR1 LNHDA, CDR2 SQIVND (reference sequence). The CDR3 bases are TGTGCCAGTAGTAGTTGGGAGGGGAGGACTGAAGCTTTCTTT. Its protein product is CASSSWEGRTEAFF.

This clonotype turned up a few times. The chain uses TRBV6-1 and TRBJ1-5, with D unclear. CDR3 length equals 18 residues. Trimming took off 2 bases at V and 0 bases at J, with 17 bases between the two ends. Germline CDR1 and CDR2: MNHNS and SASEGT. This CDR3 reads CASSELSAGLYSNQPQHF. CDR3 bases: TGTGCCAGCAGTGAACTTTCGGCAGGCCTGTATAGCAATCAGCCCCAGCATTTT.

The J gene is TRBJ2-7, the V gene TRBV29-1; D possibly corresponds to TRBD1 (5 bases). Trimming left V 7 bases short and J 1 base short, with 11 bases between. Germline V gene sequence: CDR1 SQVTM, CDR2 ANQGSEA. The CDR3 extends over 12 amino acids. CDR3 protein: CSAATDSYEQYF. CDR3 coding DNA: TGCAGCGCGGCGACAGATTCCTACGAGCAGTACTTC.

The rearrangement links TRBV20-1 to TRBJ2-1; either TRBD1 or TRBD2 may supply D (5 bases each). The CDR3 has 19 residues. Germline values: CDR1 DFQATT, CDR2 SNEGSKA (reference sequence). V was shortened by 0 bases and J by 4 bases, with 25 bases between the two germline ends. CDR3: CSARDHSANPDGGYNEQFF. The CDR3, as DNA: TGCAGTGCTAGAGATCATTCGGCGAACCCCGATGGGGGATACAATGAGCAGTTCTTC.

This clonotype was detected only a few times. The genes are TRBV7-9 and TRBJ1-2; a weak D match, TRBD1 (6 bases). The CDR3 is made up of 14 amino acids. Trimming shortened V by 8 bases and J by 2 bases, and 15 bases separated the two germline ends. Germline V gives CDR1 SEHNR, CDR2 FQNEAQ (reference sequence). The CDR3 is CASQPGGLNYGYTF. In DNA form, the CDR3 reads TGTGCCAGCCAACCCGGGGGGCTCAACTATGGCTACACCTTC.

By its share, this clonotype is medium-sized. The rearrangement joins TRBV7-2 to TRBJ1-2, with D uncertain. Per germline, CDR1 SGHTA and CDR2 FQGNSA. V lost 3 bases, J lost 2 bases, and 16 bases lay in between. The CDR3 covers 16 residues. CDR3 in DNA: TGTGCCAGCAGCTTGGGCGGGGAAAAAGGGAACTATGGCTACACCTTC. Translating gives CASSLGGEKGNYGYTF.

This clonotype was seen once. The chain links TRBV4-2 to TRBJ2-5, with D tentatively TRBD1 or TRBD2 (5 bases each). The CDR3 contains 15 residues. The germline V gene encodes CDR1 LGHNA and CDR2 YNFKEQ. V lost 0 bases to trimming and J lost 1 base, with 9 bases between them. The chain's CDR3 is CASSQDSGTQETQYF. The DNA of the CDR3 is TGTGCCAGCAGCCAAGATTCCGGGACCCAAGAGACCCAGTACTTC.